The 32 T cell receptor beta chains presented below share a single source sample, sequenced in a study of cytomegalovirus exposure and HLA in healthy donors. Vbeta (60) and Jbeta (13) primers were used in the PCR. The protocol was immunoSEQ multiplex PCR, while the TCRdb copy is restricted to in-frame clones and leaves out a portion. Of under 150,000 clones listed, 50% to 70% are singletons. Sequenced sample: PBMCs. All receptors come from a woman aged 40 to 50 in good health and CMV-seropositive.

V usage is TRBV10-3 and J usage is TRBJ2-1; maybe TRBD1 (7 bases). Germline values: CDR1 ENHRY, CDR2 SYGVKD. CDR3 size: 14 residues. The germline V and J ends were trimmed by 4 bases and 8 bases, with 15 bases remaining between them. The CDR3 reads CAISGGDSQDEQFF. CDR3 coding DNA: TGTGCCATCAGTGGGGGGGACAGTCAAGATGAGCAGTTCTTC.

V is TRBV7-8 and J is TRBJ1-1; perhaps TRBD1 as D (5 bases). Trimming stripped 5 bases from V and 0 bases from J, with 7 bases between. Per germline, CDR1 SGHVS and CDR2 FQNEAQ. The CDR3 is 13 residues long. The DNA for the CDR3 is TGTGCCAGCAGCACGACAGTGAACACTGAAGCTTTCTTT. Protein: CASSTTVNTEAFF.

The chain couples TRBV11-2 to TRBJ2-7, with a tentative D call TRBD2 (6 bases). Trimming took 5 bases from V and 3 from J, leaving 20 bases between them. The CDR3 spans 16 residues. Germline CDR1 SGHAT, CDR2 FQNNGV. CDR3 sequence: CASSVGRQGAGYEQYF. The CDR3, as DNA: TGTGCCAGCAGCGTCGGGCGGCAGGGAGCGGGCTACGAGCAGTACTTC.

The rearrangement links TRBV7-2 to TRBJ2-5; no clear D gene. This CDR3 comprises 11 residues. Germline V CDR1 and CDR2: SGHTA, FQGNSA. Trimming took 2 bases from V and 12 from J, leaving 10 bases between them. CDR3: CASSLNGRKYF. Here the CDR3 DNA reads TGTGCCAGCAGCTTAAATGGGCGCAAGTACTTC. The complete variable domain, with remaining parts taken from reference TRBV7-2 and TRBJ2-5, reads GAGVSQSPSNKVTEKGKDVELRCDPISGHTALYWYRQSLGQGLEFLIYFQGNSAPDKSGLPSDRFSAERTGGSVSTLTIQRTQQEDSAVYLCASSLNGRKYFGPGTRLLVL.

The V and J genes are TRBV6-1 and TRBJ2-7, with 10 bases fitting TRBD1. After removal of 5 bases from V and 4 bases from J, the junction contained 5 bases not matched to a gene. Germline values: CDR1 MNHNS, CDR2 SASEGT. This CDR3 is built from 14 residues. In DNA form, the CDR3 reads TGTGCCAGCAGTACGGGACAGGGGCCTTACGAGCAGTACTTC. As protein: CASSTGQGPYEQYF.

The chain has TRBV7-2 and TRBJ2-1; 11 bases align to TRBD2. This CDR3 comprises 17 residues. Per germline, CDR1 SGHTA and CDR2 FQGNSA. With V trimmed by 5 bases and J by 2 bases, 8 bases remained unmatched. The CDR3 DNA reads TGTGCCAGCAGCCTTGGGGCTAGCGGGGGGCCCTACAATGAGCAGTTCTTC. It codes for CASSLGASGGPYNEQFF. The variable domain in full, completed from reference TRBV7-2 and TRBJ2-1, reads GAGVSQSPSNKVTEKGKDVELRCDPISGHTALYWYRQSLGQGLEFLIYFQGNSAPDKSGLPSDRFSAERTGGSVSTLTIQRTQQEDSAVYLCASSLGASGGPYNEQFFGPGTRLTVL.

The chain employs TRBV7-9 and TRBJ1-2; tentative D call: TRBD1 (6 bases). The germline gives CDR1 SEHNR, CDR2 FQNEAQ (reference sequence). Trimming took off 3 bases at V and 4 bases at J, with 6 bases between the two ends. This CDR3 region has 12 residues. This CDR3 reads CASSLDSYGYTF. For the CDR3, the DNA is TGTGCCAGCAGCTTGGACAGCTATGGCTACACCTTC.

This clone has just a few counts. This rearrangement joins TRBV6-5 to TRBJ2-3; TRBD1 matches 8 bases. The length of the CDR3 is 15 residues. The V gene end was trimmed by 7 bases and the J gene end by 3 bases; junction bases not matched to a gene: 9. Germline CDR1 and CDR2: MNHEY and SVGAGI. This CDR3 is CASTTGARETDTQYF. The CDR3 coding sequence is TGTGCCAGCACGACAGGGGCTAGAGAAACAGATACGCAGTATTTT.

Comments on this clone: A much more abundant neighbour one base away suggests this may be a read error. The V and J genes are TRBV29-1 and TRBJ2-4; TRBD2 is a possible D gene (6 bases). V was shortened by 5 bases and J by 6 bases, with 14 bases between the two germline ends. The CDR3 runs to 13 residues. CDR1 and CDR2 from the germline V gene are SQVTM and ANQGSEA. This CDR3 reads CSVRLDSTNIQYF. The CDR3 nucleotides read TGCAGCGTTCGACTAGATTCCACAAACATTCAGTACTTC.

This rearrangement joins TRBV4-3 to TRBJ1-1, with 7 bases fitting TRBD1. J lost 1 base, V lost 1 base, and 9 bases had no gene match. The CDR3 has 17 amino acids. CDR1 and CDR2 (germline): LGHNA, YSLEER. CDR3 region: CASSQGGRDRANTEAFF. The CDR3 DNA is TGCGCCAGCAGCCAAGGGGGGCGCGACAGGGCGAACACTGAAGCTTTCTTT.

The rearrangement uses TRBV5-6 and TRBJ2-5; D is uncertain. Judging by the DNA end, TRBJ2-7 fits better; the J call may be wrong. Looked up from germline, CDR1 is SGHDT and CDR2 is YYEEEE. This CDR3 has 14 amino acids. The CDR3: CASSLMNTWGEQYF. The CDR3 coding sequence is TGTGCCAGCAGCTTAATGAATACGTGGGGCGAGCAGTACTTC.

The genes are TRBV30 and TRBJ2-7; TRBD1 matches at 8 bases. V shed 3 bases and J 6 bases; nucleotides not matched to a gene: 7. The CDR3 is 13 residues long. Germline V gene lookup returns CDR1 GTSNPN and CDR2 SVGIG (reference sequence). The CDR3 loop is CAWSGRGLIEQYF. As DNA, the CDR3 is TGTGCCTGGAGCGGCAGGGGGCTGATCGAGCAGTACTTC.

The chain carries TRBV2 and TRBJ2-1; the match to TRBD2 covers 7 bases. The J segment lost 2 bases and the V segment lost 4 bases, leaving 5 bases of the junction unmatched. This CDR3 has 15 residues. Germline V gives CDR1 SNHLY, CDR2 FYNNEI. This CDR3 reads CASSVGRVTYNEQFF. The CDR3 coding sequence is TGTGCCAGCAGTGTGGGGAGGGTTACCTACAATGAGCAGTTCTTC.

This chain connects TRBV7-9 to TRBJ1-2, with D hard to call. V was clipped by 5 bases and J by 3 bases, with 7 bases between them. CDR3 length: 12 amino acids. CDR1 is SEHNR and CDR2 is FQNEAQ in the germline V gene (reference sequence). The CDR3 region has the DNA TGTGCCAGCAGCCTCCCGGACTATGGCTACACCTTC. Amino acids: CASSLPDYGYTF.

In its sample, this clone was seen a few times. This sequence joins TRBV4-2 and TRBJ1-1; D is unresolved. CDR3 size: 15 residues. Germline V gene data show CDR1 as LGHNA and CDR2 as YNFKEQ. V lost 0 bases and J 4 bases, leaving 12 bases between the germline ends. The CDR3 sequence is CASSQDLGGSTEAFF. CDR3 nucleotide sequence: TGTGCCAGCAGCCAAGACTTGGGAGGTAGCACTGAAGCTTTCTTT.

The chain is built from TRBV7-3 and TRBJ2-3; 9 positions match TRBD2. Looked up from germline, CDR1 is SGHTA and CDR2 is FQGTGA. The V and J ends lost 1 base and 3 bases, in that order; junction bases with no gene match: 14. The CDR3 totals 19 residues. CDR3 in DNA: TGTGCCAGCAGCTTAATGGGTGGGGGCGGGAGGGCCAGAACAGATACGCAGTATTTT. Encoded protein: CASSLMGGGGRARTDTQYF.

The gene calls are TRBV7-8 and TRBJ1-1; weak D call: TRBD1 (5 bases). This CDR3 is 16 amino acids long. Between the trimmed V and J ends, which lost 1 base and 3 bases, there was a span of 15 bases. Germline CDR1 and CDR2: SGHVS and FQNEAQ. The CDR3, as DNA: TGTGCCAGCAGCTTAGAATTGCGGGGCTTTTACACTGAAGCTTTCTTT. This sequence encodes CASSLELRGFYTEAFF.

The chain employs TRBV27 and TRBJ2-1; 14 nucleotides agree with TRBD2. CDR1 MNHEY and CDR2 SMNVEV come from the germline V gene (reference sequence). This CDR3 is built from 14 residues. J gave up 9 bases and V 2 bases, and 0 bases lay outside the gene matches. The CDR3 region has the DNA TGTGCCAGCAGTTTAGGACTAGCGGGAGGTGAGCAGTTCTTC. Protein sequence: CASSLGLAGGEQFF.

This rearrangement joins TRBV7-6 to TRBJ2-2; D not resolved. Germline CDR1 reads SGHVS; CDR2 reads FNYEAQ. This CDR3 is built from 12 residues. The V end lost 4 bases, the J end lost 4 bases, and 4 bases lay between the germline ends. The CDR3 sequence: CASSYSTGELFF. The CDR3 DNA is TGTGCCAGCAGCTATAGCACCGGGGAGCTGTTTTTT.

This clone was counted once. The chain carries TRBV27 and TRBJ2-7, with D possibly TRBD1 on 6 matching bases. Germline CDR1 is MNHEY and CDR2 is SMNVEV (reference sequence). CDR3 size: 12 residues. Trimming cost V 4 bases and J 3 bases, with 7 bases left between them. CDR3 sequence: CASSSGVYEQYF. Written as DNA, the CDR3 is TGTGCCAGCAGTTCAGGGGTCTACGAGCAGTACTTC.

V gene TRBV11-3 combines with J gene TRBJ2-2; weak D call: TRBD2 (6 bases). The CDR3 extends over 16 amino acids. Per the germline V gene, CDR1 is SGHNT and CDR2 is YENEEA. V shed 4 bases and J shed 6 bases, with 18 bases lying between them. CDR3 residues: CASSSGLLLGAGELFF. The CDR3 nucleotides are TGTGCCAGCAGCTCGGGACTCCTCCTAGGGGCCGGGGAGCTGTTTTTT.

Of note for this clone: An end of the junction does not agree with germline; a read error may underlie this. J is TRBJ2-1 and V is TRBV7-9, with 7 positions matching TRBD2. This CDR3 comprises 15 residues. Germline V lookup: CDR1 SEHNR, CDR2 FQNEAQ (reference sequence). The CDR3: CSSSRSGTEDNEQFF. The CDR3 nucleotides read TGTTCCAGCAGCAGGAGCGGGACTGAAGACAATGAGCAGTTCTTC. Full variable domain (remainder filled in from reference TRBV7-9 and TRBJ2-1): DTGVSQNPRHKITKRGQNVTFRCDPISEHNRLYWYRQTLGQGPEFLTYFQNEAQLEKSRLLSDRFSAERPKGSFSTLEIQRTEQGDSAMYLCSSSRSGTEDNEQFFGPGTRLTVL.

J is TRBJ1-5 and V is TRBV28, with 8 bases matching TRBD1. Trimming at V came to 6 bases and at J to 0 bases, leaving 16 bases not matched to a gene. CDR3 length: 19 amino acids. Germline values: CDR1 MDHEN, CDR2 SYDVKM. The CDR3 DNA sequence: TGTGCCAGCAGCCTTACCCGGACAGGGCTTTGGGATAGCAATCAGCCCCAGCATTTT. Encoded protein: CASSLTRTGLWDSNQPQHF.

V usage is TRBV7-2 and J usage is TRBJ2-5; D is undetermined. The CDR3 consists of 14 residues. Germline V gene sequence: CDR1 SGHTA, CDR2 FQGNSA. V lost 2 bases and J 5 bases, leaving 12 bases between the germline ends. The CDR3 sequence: CASSLFPGRETQYF. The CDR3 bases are TGTGCCAGCAGCTTATTTCCGGGTCGGGAGACCCAGTACTTC.

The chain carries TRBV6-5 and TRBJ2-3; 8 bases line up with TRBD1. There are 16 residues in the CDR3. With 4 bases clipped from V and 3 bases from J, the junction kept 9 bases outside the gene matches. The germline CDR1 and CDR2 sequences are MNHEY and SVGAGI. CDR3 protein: CASSWGAGGKTDTQYF. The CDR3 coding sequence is TGTGCCAGCAGTTGGGGGGCAGGGGGCAAAACAGATACGCAGTATTTT.

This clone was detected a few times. The CDR3 is CSVEIPGTDGYEQYF. DNA of the CDR3: TGCAGCGTTGAAATTCCCGGGACTGATGGCTACGAGCAGTACTTC. The V gene is TRBV29-1, the J gene TRBJ2-5; D is possibly TRBD2 (6 bases). The DNA end is a closer match to TRBJ2-7, so the J assignment may be wrong. CDR1 is SQVTM, CDR2 ANQGSEA, per germline. This CDR3 has 15 residues.

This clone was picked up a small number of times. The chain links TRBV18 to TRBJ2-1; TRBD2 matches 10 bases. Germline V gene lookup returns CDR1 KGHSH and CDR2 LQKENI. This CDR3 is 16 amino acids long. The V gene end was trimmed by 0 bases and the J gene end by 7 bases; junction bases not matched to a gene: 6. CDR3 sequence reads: CASSPPLAGVQNEQFF. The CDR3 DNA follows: TGTGCCAGCTCACCACCGCTAGCGGGAGTTCAAAATGAGCAGTTCTTC.

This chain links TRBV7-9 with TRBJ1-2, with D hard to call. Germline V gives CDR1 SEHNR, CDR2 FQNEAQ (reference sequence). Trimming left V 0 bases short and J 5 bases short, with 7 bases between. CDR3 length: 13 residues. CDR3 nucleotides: TGTGCCAGCAGCTTAGCGCGGGTTTATGGCTACACCTTC. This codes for CASSLARVYGYTF.

CDR3 bases: TGTGCCAGCAGCTTAGCGGCTATCAGGGGGGGACAGGGACCGTTGCAAGAGACCCAGTACTTC. Translating it yields CASSLAAIRGGQGPLQETQYF. The chain recombines TRBV7-2 with TRBJ2-5; 9 bases align to TRBD1. Trimming at V came to 0 bases and at J to 2 bases, leaving 19 bases not matched to a gene. CDR3 length: 21 amino acids. The germline V gene encodes CDR1 SGHTA and CDR2 FQGNSA.

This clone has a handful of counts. CDR3 region: CASSKGQGLYEQYF. CDR3 DNA sequence: TGTGCCAGCAGCAAAGGACAGGGATTGTACGAGCAGTACTTC. V gene TRBV21-1 combines with J gene TRBJ2-7; the table's D gene call, TRBD1, was not cross checked with the DNA. TRBV21-1 is tagged as a pseudogene. The length of the CDR3 is 14 residues.

CDR3 loop: CASSVGESSYNEQFF. The CDR3 DNA sequence: TGTGCCAGCAGCGTCGGGGAAAGCTCCTACAATGAGCAGTTCTTC. V usage is TRBV9 and J usage is TRBJ2-1; D is possibly TRBD2 (5 bases). CDR3 length: 15 amino acids. The V and J ends lost 2 bases and 0 bases respectively, with 9 bases between them. Per germline, CDR1 SGDLS and CDR2 YYNGEE. Using reference TRBV9 and TRBJ2-1 for the parts outside the CDR3, the full variable domain is DSGVTQTPKHLITATGQRVTLRCSPRSGDLSVYWYQQSLDQGLQFLIQYYNGEERAKGNILERFSAQQFPDLHSELNLSSLELGDSALYFCASSVGESSYNEQFFGPGTRLTVL.

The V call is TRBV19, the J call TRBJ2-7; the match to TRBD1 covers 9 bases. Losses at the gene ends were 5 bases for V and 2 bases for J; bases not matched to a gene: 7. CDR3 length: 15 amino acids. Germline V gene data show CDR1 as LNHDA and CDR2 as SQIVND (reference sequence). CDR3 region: CASSPGTGIAYEQYF. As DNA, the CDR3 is TGTGCCAGTAGTCCCGGGACAGGGATCGCCTACGAGCAGTACTTC.